The next 25 T cell receptor beta chains were all read from a single sample in a study of blood T cell repertoires in COVID-19. The method was immunoSEQ multiplex PCR; TCRdb's version includes in-frame clones alone and lacks a portion of them. The data hold approximately 280,000 clones, with about nine tenths observed a single time. The sequenced sample consisted of peripheral blood. The receptors stem from a man between 50 and 59 years old with acute or convalescent COVID-19.

The genes are TRBV3-1 (or the pseudogene TRBV3-2) and TRBJ2-3; D is unclear. CDR3 length: 13 amino acids. V lost 6 bases and J lost 4, with 11 bases in between. The V gene's germline CDR1 is LGHDT and CDR2 YNNKEL (reference sequence). This CDR3 reads CASSQRPADTQYF. The DNA of the CDR3 is TGTGCCAGCAGTCAACGTCCCGCAGATACGCAGTATTTT.

This rearrangement joins TRBV24-1 to TRBJ1-2; possibly TRBD1 for D (5 bases). The CDR3 spans 13 residues. Deletions cut 3 bases from V and 7 bases from J, with 11 bases between. CDR1 KGHDR and CDR2 SFDVKD come from the germline V gene. CDR3 sequence: CATSDRGGVGYTF. The CDR3 nucleotides read TGTGCCACCAGTGATCGGGGGGGTGTTGGCTACACCTTC.

This chain uses TRBV7-9 with TRBJ1-2; 9 nucleotides line up with TRBD1. The CDR3 is made up of 14 amino acids. CDR1 and CDR2 from the germline V gene are SEHNR and FQNEAQ (reference sequence). The junction had 8 bases not matched to a gene; V was cut back by 7 bases and J by 5 bases. The CDR3 region is CASNLRDREYGYTF. CDR3 coding DNA: TGTGCCAGCAACCTTCGGGACAGGGAATATGGCTACACCTTC.

The chain links TRBV7-9 to TRBJ2-2, with 8 positions matching TRBD1. The CDR3 loop spans 16 amino acids. Germline assignment: CDR1 SEHNR and CDR2 FQNEAQ (reference sequence). After removal of 6 bases from V and 3 bases from J, the junction contained 9 bases not matched to a gene. The CDR3 coding sequence is TGTGCCAGCAGACCCGACAGGGGACCCCACACCGGGGAGCTGTTTTTT. Its translation: CASRPDRGPHTGELFF.

The CDR3 nucleotides read TGCGCCAGCAGCTTGGGGACAGGGGTAAATTCACCCCTCCACTTT. Translation gives CASSLGTGVNSPLHF. V and J are TRBV5-1 and TRBJ1-6; 9 bases line up with TRBD1. The CDR3 has 15 amino acids. The ends lost 0 bases at V and 7 bases at J; junction bases unmatched: 2. Looked up from germline, CDR1 is SGHRS and CDR2 is YFSETQ.

The rearrangement uses TRBV5-1 and TRBJ2-1; 8 nucleotides line up with TRBD2. J lost 9 bases, V lost 0 bases, and 5 bases had no gene match. The CDR3 is made up of 14 amino acids. Germline lookup yields CDR1 SGHRS and CDR2 YFSETQ. DNA for the CDR3: TGCGCCAGCAGCTTGGAGCGGGGGAGTGGTGAGCAGTTCTTC. Its protein is CASSLERGSGEQFF.

This chain links TRBV12-5 with TRBJ2-7; D gene unclear. V shed 2 bases and J shed 0 bases, with 5 bases lying between them. Germline-derived CDR1 and CDR2 are LGHNT and FRNRAP. This CDR3 contains 13 residues. CDR3 amino acids: CASGLPPSYEQYF. In DNA, the CDR3 is TGTGCTAGTGGTTTGCCTCCCTCCTACGAGCAGTACTTC.

The rearrangement joins TRBV2 to TRBJ2-7; D not certain. In germline, CDR1 is SNHLY, CDR2 FYNNEI. The CDR3 runs 10 residues. V lost 5 bases to trimming and J lost 3 bases, with 2 bases between them. CDR3 bases: TGTGCCAGCAGTTACTACGAGCAGTACTTC. Its protein is CASSYYEQYF.

The rearrangement uses TRBV6-4 and TRBJ1-5; D is uncertain. V was pared by 6 bases and J by 4 bases, with 10 bases between. The germline CDR1 and CDR2 sequences are MRHNA and SNTAGT. The CDR3 loop spans 13 amino acids. This CDR3 reads CASSPTGNQPQHF. The CDR3 bases are TGTGCCAGCAGCCCGACCGGGAATCAGCCCCAGCATTTT.

The chain is built from TRBV6-6 and TRBJ2-7; D is perhaps TRBD1 (6 bases). Germline V lookup: CDR1 MNHNY, CDR2 SVGAGI (reference sequence). CDR3 size: 14 residues. Trimming removed 6 bases at V and 0 bases at J, with 12 bases between. The CDR3 DNA reads as TGTGCCAGCAGCCCGGGACACTACTCCTACGAGCAGTACTTC. Its protein is CASSPGHYSYEQYF.

The chain links TRBV7-8 to TRBJ1-4, with D hard to call. CDR3 length equals 14 residues. The V and J ends lost 3 bases and 4 bases respectively, with 9 bases between them. Germline assignment: CDR1 SGHVS and CDR2 FQNEAQ. CDR3: CASSLSGFNEKLFF. CDR3 DNA sequence: TGTGCCAGCAGCTTGTCGGGGTTTAATGAAAAACTGTTTTTT.

The chain uses TRBV27 and TRBJ1-2; 10 positions match TRBD1. J lost 8 bases, V lost 3 bases, and 12 bases had no gene match. This CDR3 has 16 amino acids. From germline, CDR1 is MNHEY and CDR2 SMNVEV (reference sequence). The chain's CDR3 is CASSLTGGSALRGYTF. DNA for the CDR3: TGTGCCAGCAGTTTGACAGGGGGCTCGGCCCTTAGGGGCTACACCTTC.

V gene TRBV25-1 combines with J gene TRBJ1-2; possible D gene TRBD1, 5 bases. Trimming pared 2 bases from V and 8 bases from J, leaving 12 bases between. Germline V gene lookup returns CDR1 MGHDK and CDR2 SYGVNS. The CDR3 totals 13 residues. CDR3 region: CASSERTTRGYTF. As DNA, the CDR3 is TGTGCCAGCAGTGAAAGGACAACGAGGGGCTACACCTTC.

This rearrangement joins TRBV6-1 to TRBJ1-5; D is undetermined. V shed 2 bases and J shed 5 bases, with 7 bases lying between them. Germline CDR1 and CDR2: MNHNS and SASEGT. CDR3 length: 13 amino acids. CDR3 loop: CASSETGYQPQHF. The CDR3 nucleotides read TGTGCCAGCAGTGAAACGGGGTATCAGCCCCAGCATTTT.

V gene TRBV4-2 combines with J gene TRBJ1-2; D not certain. The CDR3 length is 13 residues. V lost 4 bases, J lost 6 bases, and 12 bases lay in between. Germline V CDR1 and CDR2: LGHNA, YNFKEQ. DNA of the CDR3: TGTGCCAGCAGCCGATCCCTGTCGGATGGCTACACCTTC. Translated, it gives CASSRSLSDGYTF.

This chain joins TRBV3-1 (or the pseudogene TRBV3-2) and TRBJ1-1, with D maybe TRBD1 (6 bases). CDR1 and CDR2 from the germline V gene are LGHDT and YNNKEL (reference sequence). The CDR3 spans 16 residues. V shed 5 bases and J shed 5 bases, with 21 bases lying between them. CDR3 sequence: CASSSAGGGVGTEAFF. DNA of the CDR3: TGTGCCAGCAGCTCGGCCGGGGGGGGCGTAGGTACTGAAGCTTTCTTT.

V and J are TRBV7-8 and TRBJ1-2; 8 bases align to TRBD1. The CDR3 loop spans 13 amino acids. Germline-derived CDR1 and CDR2 are SGHVS and FQNEAQ. V dropped 5 bases and J dropped 4; count of bases not matched to a gene: 3. CDR3 protein: CASSPTGGYGYTF. DNA for the CDR3: TGTGCCAGCAGCCCTACAGGGGGCTATGGCTACACCTTC.

This clone appeared once. The chain links TRBV5-1 to TRBJ1-4; D is unresolved. The length of the CDR3 is 15 residues. Germline V gene lookup returns CDR1 SGHRS and CDR2 YFSETQ. Trimming stripped 7 bases from V and 0 bases from J, with 13 bases between. The chain's CDR3 is CASSLSVATNEKLFF. CDR3 DNA: TGCGCCAGCTCTCTCTCAGTTGCAACTAATGAAAAACTGTTTTTT. The variable domain in full, completed from reference TRBV5-1 and TRBJ1-4, reads KAGVTQTPRYLIKTRGQQVTLSCSPISGHRSVSWYQQTPGQGLQFLFEYFSETQRNKGNFPGRFSGRQFSNSRSEMNVSTLELGDSALYLCASSLSVATNEKLFFGSGTQLSVL.

The rearrangement joins TRBV30 to TRBJ2-3; TRBD1 might be the D (5 bases). The CDR3 runs 13 residues. Germline V CDR1 and CDR2: GTSNPN, SVGIG (reference sequence). V was trimmed by 1 base and J by 0 bases, leaving 5 bases between them. The CDR3 loop reads CAWSGQSTDTQYF. For the CDR3, the DNA is TGTGCCTGGAGTGGACAGAGCACAGATACGCAGTATTTT.

The V gene is TRBV5-1, the J gene TRBJ2-2; 7 nucleotides align to TRBD1. CDR1 is SGHRS and CDR2 is YFSETQ in the germline V gene. This CDR3 spans 16 amino acids. J was trimmed by 1 base and V by 4 bases; bases with no gene match: 7. CDR3 sequence (DNA): TGCGCCAGCAGCCAACAGGGGCGAAGGAACACCGGGGAGCTGTTTTTT. It codes for CASSQQGRRNTGELFF.

The genes are TRBV2 and TRBJ1-2; D not certain. Looked up from germline, CDR1 is SNHLY and CDR2 is FYNNEI. The CDR3 spans 11 residues. The ends were cut back, 5 bases at V and 3 bases at J, with 4 bases in the middle. The CDR3 DNA reads TGTGCCAGCAGTCTCTACTATGGCTACACCTTC. Its protein product is CASSLYYGYTF.

The CDR3 region has the DNA TGTGCCAGCAGCTCCAGGACAGGCCACACCGGGGAGCTGTTTTTT. Translating gives CASSSRTGHTGELFF. V and J are TRBV11-3 and TRBJ2-2; 7 nucleotides align to TRBD1. With V trimmed by 4 bases and J by 3 bases, 5 bases remained unmatched. Germline values: CDR1 SGHNT, CDR2 YENEEA. The CDR3 has 15 residues.

The chain recombines TRBV7-2 with TRBJ1-2; 9 bases map to TRBD1. The germline gives CDR1 SGHTA, CDR2 FQGNSA. The CDR3 contains 14 residues. Unmatched junction bases numbered 5, after V lost 1 base and J lost 8 bases. The CDR3 coding sequence is TGTGCCAGCAGCTTAGAACAGGGGGCGCGGGGCTACACCTTC. This codes for CASSLEQGARGYTF.

The gene calls are TRBV7-3 and TRBJ2-1, with TRBD2 matching over 9 bases. CDR1 and CDR2 (germline): SGHTA, FQGTGA. Unmatched junction bases numbered 11, after V lost 5 bases and J lost 6 bases. The CDR3 spans 16 residues. CDR3 protein: CASSPSPGLAPNEQFF. CDR3 DNA: TGTGCCAGCAGCCCTTCCCCGGGACTAGCTCCCAATGAGCAGTTCTTC.

The chain has TRBV19 and TRBJ1-5, with a tentative D call TRBD1 (5 bases). The CDR3 has 14 amino acids. Germline assignment: CDR1 LNHDA and CDR2 SQIVND (reference sequence). Trimming removed 10 bases from V and 1 base from J, with 14 bases in between. In nucleotides, the CDR3 is TGTGCCACCGCCCTTCAGGGAAGCAATCAGCCCCAGCATTTT. Amino acid sequence: CATALQGSNQPQHF.